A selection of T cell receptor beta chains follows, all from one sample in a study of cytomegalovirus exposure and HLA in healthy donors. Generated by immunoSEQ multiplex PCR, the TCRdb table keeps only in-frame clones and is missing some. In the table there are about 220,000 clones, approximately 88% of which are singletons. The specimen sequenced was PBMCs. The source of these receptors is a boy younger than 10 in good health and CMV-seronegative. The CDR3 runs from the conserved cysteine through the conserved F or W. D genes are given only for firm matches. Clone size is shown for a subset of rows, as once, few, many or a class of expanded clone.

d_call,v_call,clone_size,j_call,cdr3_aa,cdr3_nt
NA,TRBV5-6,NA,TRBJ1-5,CASSLSGGQPQHF,TGTGCCAGCAGCTTGTCGGGGGGTCAGCCCCAGCATTTT
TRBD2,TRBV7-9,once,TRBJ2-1,CASSLGGGGGFNEQFF,TGTGCCAGCAGCTTAGGTGGAGGCGGGGGGTTCAATGAGCAGTTCTTC
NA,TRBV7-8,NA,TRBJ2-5,CASSPFTSGETQYF,TGTGCCAGCAGCCCCTTTACTAGTGGGGAGACCCAGTACTTC
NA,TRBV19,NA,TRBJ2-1,CASRDVLGGSYNEQFF,TGTGCCAGTAGGGACGTACTAGGGGGCTCCTACAATGAGCAGTTCTTC
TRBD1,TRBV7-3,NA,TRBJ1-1,CASSSQGGDTEAFF,TGTGCCAGCAGCTCTCAGGGGGGAGACACTGAAGCTTTCTTT
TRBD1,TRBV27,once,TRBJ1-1,CASSHDRGTEAFF,TGTGCCAGCAGTCACGACAGGGGAACTGAAGCTTTCTTT
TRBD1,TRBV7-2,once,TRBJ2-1,CASSLVVGGTGVREQFF,TGTGCCAGCAGCTTAGTAGTTGGAGGGACAGGGGTTCGGGAGCAGTTCTTC
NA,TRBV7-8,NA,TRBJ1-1,CASSLGSRNTEAFF,TGTGCCAGCAGCTTAGGGTCGAGGAACACTGAAGCTTTCTTT
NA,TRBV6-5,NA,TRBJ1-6,CASSYEERSPLHF,TGTGCCAGCAGTTACGAGGAGAGGTCACCCCTCCACTTT
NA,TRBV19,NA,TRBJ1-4,CASTLQGSVEKLFF,TGTGCCAGTACTCTACAGGGATCGGTTGAAAAACTGTTTTTT
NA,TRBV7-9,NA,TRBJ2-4,CASSSGHLKNIQYF,TGTGCCAGCAGCTCCGGACACCTCAAAAACATTCAGTACTTC